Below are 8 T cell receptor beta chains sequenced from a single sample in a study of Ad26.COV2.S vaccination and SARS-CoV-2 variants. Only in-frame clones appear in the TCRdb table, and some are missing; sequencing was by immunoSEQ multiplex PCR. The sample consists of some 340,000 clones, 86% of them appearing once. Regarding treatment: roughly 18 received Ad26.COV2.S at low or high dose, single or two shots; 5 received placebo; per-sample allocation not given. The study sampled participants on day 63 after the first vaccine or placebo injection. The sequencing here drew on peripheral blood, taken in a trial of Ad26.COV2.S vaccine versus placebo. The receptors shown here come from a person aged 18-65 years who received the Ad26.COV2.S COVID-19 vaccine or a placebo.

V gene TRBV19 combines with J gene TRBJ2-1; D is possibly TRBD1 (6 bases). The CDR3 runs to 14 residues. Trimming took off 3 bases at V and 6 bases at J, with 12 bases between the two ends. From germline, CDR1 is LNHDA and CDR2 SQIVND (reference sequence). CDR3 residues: CASSIGGQGNEQFF. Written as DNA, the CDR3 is TGTGCCAGTAGTATTGGGGGCCAGGGCAATGAGCAGTTCTTC.

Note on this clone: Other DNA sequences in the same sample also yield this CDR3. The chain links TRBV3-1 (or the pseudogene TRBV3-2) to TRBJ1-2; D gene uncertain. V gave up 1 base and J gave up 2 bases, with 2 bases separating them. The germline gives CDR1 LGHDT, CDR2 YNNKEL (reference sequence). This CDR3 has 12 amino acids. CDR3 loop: CASSQGNYGYTF. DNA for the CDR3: TGTGCCAGCAGCCAAGGAAACTATGGCTACACCTTC.

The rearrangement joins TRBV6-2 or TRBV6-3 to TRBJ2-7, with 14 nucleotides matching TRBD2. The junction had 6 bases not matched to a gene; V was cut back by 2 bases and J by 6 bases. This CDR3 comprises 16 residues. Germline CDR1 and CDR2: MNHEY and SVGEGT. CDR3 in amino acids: CASSYGTSGGLAEQYF. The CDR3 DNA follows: TGTGCCAGCAGTTACGGGACTAGCGGGGGACTGGCCGAGCAGTACTTC.

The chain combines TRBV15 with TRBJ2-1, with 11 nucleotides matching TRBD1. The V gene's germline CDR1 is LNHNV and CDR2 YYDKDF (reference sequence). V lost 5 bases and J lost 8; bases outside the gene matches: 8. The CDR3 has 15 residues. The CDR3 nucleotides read TGTGCCACCAGCGGAAGGACAGGGGGCAAAGATGAGCAGTTCTTC. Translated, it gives CATSGRTGGKDEQFF.

The CDR3, as DNA: TGTGCCAGCTCACCAATTAACCGACCCAACACTGAAGCTTTCTTT. Translation: CASSPINRPNTEAFF. V and J are TRBV18 and TRBJ1-1; D gene unclear. CDR1 is KGHSH and CDR2 is LQKENI in the germline V gene. This CDR3 spans 15 amino acids. The ends were cut back, 2 bases at V and 2 bases at J, with 12 bases in the middle.

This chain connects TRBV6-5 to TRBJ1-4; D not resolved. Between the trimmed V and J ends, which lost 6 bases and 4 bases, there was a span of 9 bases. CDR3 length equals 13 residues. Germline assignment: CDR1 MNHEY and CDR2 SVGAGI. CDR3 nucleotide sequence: TGTGCCAGCAGCAGTTTACTTAATGAAAAACTGTTTTTT. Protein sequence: CASSSLLNEKLFF.

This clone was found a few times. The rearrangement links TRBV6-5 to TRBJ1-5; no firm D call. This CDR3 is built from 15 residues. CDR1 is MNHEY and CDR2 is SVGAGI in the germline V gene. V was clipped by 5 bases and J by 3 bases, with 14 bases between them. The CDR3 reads CASSLGRVDNQPQHF. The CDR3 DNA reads TGTGCCAGCAGTCTCGGGAGGGTGGACAATCAGCCCCAGCATTTT.

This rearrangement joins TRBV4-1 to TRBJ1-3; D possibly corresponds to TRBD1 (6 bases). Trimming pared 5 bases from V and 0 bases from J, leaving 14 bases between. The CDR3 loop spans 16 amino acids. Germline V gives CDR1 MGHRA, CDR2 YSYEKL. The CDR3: CASSFSGGLSGNTIYF. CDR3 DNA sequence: TGCGCCAGCAGCTTTAGCGGGGGCCTCTCTGGAAACACCATATATTTT.